The clone carrying this TCR beta chain occurred a few times. Its cognate antigen is unknown. Time point meaning: blood 4 weeks post-SBRT, at nephrectomy. The treatment denotes: 15 Gy SBRT to primary tumor, nephrectomy 4 weeks later. Nephrectomy followed 15 Gy stereotactic body radiation by 4 weeks. Serial blood draws occurred at baseline and 2 and 4 weeks post-SBRT. Per the germline V gene, CDR1 is WNHNN and CDR2 is SYGVQD (reference sequence). The CDR3 runs to 13 residues. V lost 0 bases to trimming and J lost 5 bases, with 8 bases between them. This table comes from immunoSEQ multiplex PCR, and its TCRdb copy is limited to in-frame clones, with some not included. The sample holds about 150,000 clones; about 88% are singletons and the top ten take around a sixth. These data belong to a study of radiation and T cells in renal cell carcinoma. General observations from the study: No pretreatment tumor biopsies were available for baseline clonotypes.

The chain carries TRBV10-1 and TRBJ2-7, with a tentative D call TRBD1 (5 bases). This clonotype was obtained from a woman aged 50 to 65 with renal cell carcinoma. The source material was blood, sampled from a patient whose treatment included radiotherapy and nephrectomy. The CDR3 region has the DNA TGCGCCAGCAGTGAGTCGACAGCCGACGAGCAGTACTTC. It is translated as CASSESTADEQYF.